Following are 31 T cell receptor beta chains from one sample sequenced in a study of cytomegalovirus exposure and HLA in healthy donors. PCR involved 60 Vbeta and 13 Jbeta primers. The protocol was immunoSEQ multiplex PCR, while the TCRdb copy is restricted to in-frame clones and leaves out a portion. The sample records around 170,000 clones, more than 60% being singletons. Sequencing was performed on PBMCs. Source of these receptors: a woman in her thirties or forties in good health and CMV-seropositive.

The chain couples TRBV6-5 to TRBJ1-5; 9 bases are a match to TRBD1. The CDR3 is made up of 13 amino acids. V lost 6 bases and J lost 5; bases outside the gene matches: 2. Germline CDR1 MNHEY, CDR2 SVGAGI. The chain's CDR3 is CASRRQGDQPQHF. The CDR3 nucleotides are TGTGCCAGCAGGAGACAGGGGGATCAGCCCCAGCATTTT.

The V call is TRBV5-4, the J call TRBJ2-1; D remains ambiguous. The germline V and J ends were trimmed by 8 bases and 6 bases, with 18 bases remaining between them. Germline CDR1 reads SGHNT; CDR2 reads YYREEE (reference sequence). This CDR3 comprises 14 residues. The CDR3 sequence is CASRYLVGSNEQFF. CDR3 coding DNA: TGTGCCAGTAGGTACCTAGTCGGGTCCAATGAGCAGTTCTTC. Variable domain in full (rest from reference TRBV5-4 and TRBJ2-1): ETGVTQSPTHLIKTRGQQVTLRCSSQSGHNTVSWYQQALGQGPQFIFQYYREEENGRGNFPPRFSGLQFPNYSSELNVNALELDDSALYLCASRYLVGSNEQFFGPGTRLTVL.

The chain joins TRBV7-8 to TRBJ2-3; D ambiguous. CDR1 is SGHVS, CDR2 FQNEAQ, per germline. This CDR3 has 15 amino acids. V was trimmed by 5 bases and J by 0 bases, leaving 12 bases between them. CDR3 bases: TGTGCCAGCAGCCCACCTACAGTCAGCACAGATACGCAGTATTTT. It codes for CASSPPTVSTDTQYF.

About this clone: This sample also contains other DNA sequences that code for the same CDR3. V is TRBV13 and J is TRBJ2-7, with 7 bases identical to TRBD1. The CDR3 extends over 17 amino acids. Germline V CDR1 and CDR2: PRHDT, FYEKMQ (reference sequence). V was clipped by 5 bases and J by 2 bases; unmatched bases: 15. CDR3 sequence reads: CASSLRGGRDSPYEQYF. CDR3 in DNA: TGTGCCAGCAGCCTACGGGGCGGCAGGGACAGTCCCTACGAGCAGTACTTC.

The chain joins TRBV2 to TRBJ2-7; D possibly corresponds to TRBD1 (5 bases). V lost 2 bases, J lost 3 bases, and 14 bases lay in between. Germline V gene lookup returns CDR1 SNHLY and CDR2 FYNNEI. This CDR3 is 15 amino acids long. The CDR3 protein is CASSEIQDRNYEQYF. CDR3 nucleotides: TGTGCCAGCAGTGAAATACAGGACCGCAACTACGAGCAGTACTTC.

The J gene is TRBJ2-1, the V gene TRBV5-5, with 9 bases lining up with TRBD1. This CDR3 has 15 amino acids. J lost 4 bases, V lost 4 bases, and 6 bases had no gene match. Germline CDR1 and CDR2: SGHKS and YYEKEE (reference sequence). In nucleotides, the CDR3 is TGTGCCAGCAGCAGGGACAGGGCCTCTTACAATGAGCAGTTCTTC. This gives the protein CASSRDRASYNEQFF. Full variable domain (outside the CDR3, taken from reference TRBV5-5 and TRBJ2-1): DAGVTQSPTHLIKTRGQQVTLRCSPISGHKSVSWYQQVLGQGPQFIFQYYEKEERGRGNFPDRFSARQFPNYSSELNVNALLLGDSALYLCASSRDRASYNEQFFGPGTRLTVL.

The chain recombines TRBV30 with TRBJ1-2; perhaps TRBD1 as D (5 bases). The ends were cut back, 7 bases at V and 2 bases at J, with 11 bases in the middle. Per germline, CDR1 GTSNPN and CDR2 SVGIG (reference sequence). This CDR3 has 12 amino acids. The CDR3 sequence is CASQTVNYGYTF. CDR3 DNA: TGTGCCTCCCAGACAGTGAACTATGGCTACACCTTC.

The rearrangement joins TRBV11-2 to TRBJ2-4; maybe TRBD1 (6 bases). The CDR3 is made up of 15 amino acids. V was clipped by 5 bases and J by 7 bases, with 18 bases between them. CDR1 is SGHAT, CDR2 FQNNGV, per germline. DNA of the CDR3: TGTGCCAGCAGCCCGGGGACACCACCCGGGAACATTCAGTACTTC. It translates to CASSPGTPPGNIQYF.

The rearrangement uses TRBV7-9 and TRBJ1-5; 8 bases line up with TRBD1. This CDR3 contains 17 residues. Per germline, CDR1 SEHNR and CDR2 FQNEAQ (reference sequence). J lost 0 bases, V lost 1 base, and 5 bases had no gene match. The CDR3 reads CASSLGQGLLSNQPQHF. As DNA, the CDR3 is TGTGCCAGCAGCTTAGGACAGGGGTTGCTTAGCAATCAGCCCCAGCATTTT.

The rearrangement links TRBV6-5 to TRBJ1-1; 10 nucleotides line up with TRBD1. CDR1 and CDR2 (germline): MNHEY, SVGAGI. This CDR3 is built from 15 residues. Losses at the gene ends were 5 bases for V and 4 bases for J; bases not matched to a gene: 7. CDR3 in amino acids: CASSRGQGGFTEAFF. In nucleotides, the CDR3 is TGTGCCAGCAGTAGAGGACAGGGGGGGTTCACTGAAGCTTTCTTT.

V and J are TRBV28 and TRBJ1-5; 7 bases are shared with TRBD1. There are 14 residues in the CDR3. The germline gives CDR1 MDHEN, CDR2 SYDVKM. The junction had 4 bases not matched to a gene; V was cut back by 3 bases and J by 5 bases. The DNA of the CDR3 is TGTGCCAGCAGTTTGGGACAGAGTTATCAGCCCCAGCATTTT. It translates to CASSLGQSYQPQHF.

The rearrangement links TRBV6-6 to TRBJ1-2; 7 nucleotides agree with TRBD1. The V and J ends lost 5 bases and 6 bases, in that order; junction bases with no gene match: 9. CDR1 MNHNY and CDR2 SVGAGI come from the germline V gene (reference sequence). The CDR3 length is 14 residues. The CDR3 coding sequence is TGTGCCAGCAGTGGATCCGACAGGGTCCATGGCTACACCTTC. Translating gives CASSGSDRVHGYTF.

This clone turned up a few times. This chain uses TRBV5-6 with TRBJ2-1, with 10 bases identical to TRBD1. CDR1 and CDR2 from the germline V gene are SGHDT and YYEEEE. This CDR3 region has 16 residues. Trimming at V came to 2 bases and at J to 8 bases, leaving 10 bases not matched to a gene. Here the CDR3 DNA reads TGTGCCAGCAGCTTACGTGGACAGGGGGAATTCGATGAGCAGTTCTTC. This sequence encodes CASSLRGQGEFDEQFF.

CDR3 sequence reads: CASSPGGGTGMNEQFF. The CDR3 DNA follows: TGTGCCAGCAGCCCTGGTGGGGGGACAGGGATGAATGAGCAGTTCTTC. This chain connects TRBV11-3 to TRBJ2-1; 9 nucleotides line up with TRBD1. This CDR3 is built from 16 residues. The V gene end was trimmed by 5 bases and the J gene end by 7 bases; junction bases not matched to a gene: 12. Germline V CDR1 and CDR2: SGHNT, YENEEA. Full variable domain (remainder filled in from reference TRBV11-3 and TRBJ2-1): EAGVVQSPRYKIIEKKQPVAFWCNPISGHNTLYWYLQNLGQGPELLIRYENEEAVDDSQLPKDRFSAERLKGVDSTLKIQPAELGDSAVYLCASSPGGGTGMNEQFFGPGTRLTVL.

The V call is TRBV15, the J call TRBJ2-7; 7 bases fit TRBD2. Germline trimming cut 3 bases from V and 3 bases from J; bases unmatched to any gene: 5. CDR3 length equals 14 residues. Germline CDR1 LNHNV, CDR2 YYDKDF (reference sequence). DNA of the CDR3: TGTGCCACCAGCAGCGGGGGGACCAGCTACGAGCAGTACTTC. Translating gives CATSSGGTSYEQYF.

The chain carries TRBV19 and TRBJ1-5, with TRBD1 as a possible D gene (5 bases). This CDR3 region has 14 residues. Germline CDR1 LNHDA, CDR2 SQIVND (reference sequence). V was clipped by 6 bases and J by 3 bases, with 12 bases between them. The CDR3 region has the DNA TGTGCCAGTAGCTTAGACAGTTCCAATCAGCCCCAGCATTTT. Translating gives CASSLDSSNQPQHF.

This clone occurred once. The chain recombines TRBV4-1 with TRBJ1-1; TRBD1 agrees at 7 bases. There are 18 residues in the CDR3. CDR1 is MGHRA and CDR2 is YSYEKL in the germline V gene. The V gene end was trimmed by 1 base and the J gene end by 5 bases; junction bases not matched to a gene: 16. This CDR3 reads CASSQAGKTGAPRTEAFF. The CDR3, as DNA: TGCGCCAGCAGCCAAGCGGGGAAAACAGGGGCCCCGAGGACTGAAGCTTTCTTT.

V usage is TRBV30 and J usage is TRBJ2-2, with 9 bases aligning to TRBD1. Germline V gene lookup returns CDR1 GTSNPN and CDR2 SVGIG (reference sequence). Unmatched junction bases numbered 5, after V lost 4 bases and J lost 5 bases. The CDR3 is 14 amino acids. CDR3 amino acids: CAWMGQGKTGELFF. CDR3 in DNA: TGTGCCTGGATGGGACAGGGAAAAACCGGGGAGCTGTTTTTT.

This chain joins TRBV19 and TRBJ2-2, with D possibly TRBD2 on 7 matching bases. With 7 bases removed from V and 8 bases from J, the gap between germline ends came to 23 bases. In germline, CDR1 is LNHDA, CDR2 SQIVND (reference sequence). The CDR3 loop spans 16 amino acids. CDR3 bases: TGTGCCAGTATTGAGAGGGGGGGACTACCCAGGGGGGAGCTGTTTTTT. It yields the protein CASIERGGLPRGELFF.

This clone was seen only a few times. The gene calls are TRBV25-1 and TRBJ1-5, with D maybe TRBD1 (5 bases). CDR3 length equals 13 residues. In germline, CDR1 is MGHDK, CDR2 SYGVNS. V lost 4 bases and J lost 6, with 10 bases in between. In DNA, the CDR3 is TGTGCCAGCAGTGGGTTGGGGGGTCAGCCCCAGCATTTT. Its protein is CASSGLGGQPQHF.

The V and J genes are TRBV5-1 and TRBJ2-3; D gene uncertain. Germline lookup yields CDR1 SGHRS and CDR2 YFSETQ. The V and J ends lost 4 bases and 6 bases respectively, with 9 bases between them. This CDR3 spans 12 amino acids. CDR3 sequence reads: CASSPDWDTQYF. The CDR3 coding sequence is TGCGCCAGCAGCCCCGACTGGGATACGCAGTATTTT.

The CDR3 region has the DNA TGTGCCAGCAACAAAAGGACAGGAACGAACACTGAAGCTTTCTTT. Its protein is CASNKRTGTNTEAFF. The rearrangement uses TRBV6-1 and TRBJ1-1; 7 nucleotides agree with TRBD1. Germline trimming cut 7 bases from V and 1 base from J; bases unmatched to any gene: 9. The CDR3 consists of 15 residues. The germline V gene has CDR1 MNHNS and CDR2 SASEGT.

V is TRBV2 and J is TRBJ1-2, with a possible D match to TRBD1 (5 bases). Germline V gene data show CDR1 as SNHLY and CDR2 as FYNNEI. This CDR3 contains 15 residues. Trimming took off 2 bases at V and 8 bases at J, with 18 bases between the two ends. The CDR3 coding sequence is TGTGCCAGCAGTGAAAGGGACTTCTCAGTAGAAGGCTACACCTTC. Protein: CASSERDFSVEGYTF.

V usage is TRBV30 and J usage is TRBJ2-7; tentatively, D is TRBD2 (6 bases). The V end was cut by 1 base, the J end by 6 bases, with 19 bases between. CDR1 and CDR2 from the germline V gene are GTSNPN and SVGIG (reference sequence). The CDR3 runs 15 residues. This CDR3 reads CAWSAPPGLGGEQYF. DNA of the CDR3: TGTGCCTGGAGTGCCCCCCCCGGGTTGGGAGGCGAGCAGTACTTC.

This clone was seen just once. The CDR3 DNA sequence: TGTGCCAGCCAAATCCAGGGGGCGGACACTGAAGCTTTCTTT. Protein sequence: CASQIQGADTEAFF. J is TRBJ1-1 and V is TRBV19; TRBD1 agrees at 8 bases. The length of the CDR3 is 14 residues. The germline V gene encodes CDR1 LNHDA and CDR2 SQIVND (reference sequence). The J segment lost 3 bases and the V segment lost 9 bases, leaving 9 bases of the junction unmatched.

The V gene is TRBV11-2, the J gene TRBJ1-2; D gene unclear. This CDR3 comprises 14 residues. The ends were cut back, 1 base at V and 6 bases at J, with 12 bases in the middle. CDR1 and CDR2 from the germline V gene are SGHAT and FQNNGV. The CDR3 DNA reads as TGTGCCAGCAGCTTAGGTTCGGTGCTAGATGGCTACACCTTC. It translates to CASSLGSVLDGYTF.

This sequence joins TRBV9 and TRBJ2-1, with D possibly matching TRBD2 (6 bases). Trimming left V 3 bases short and J 10 bases short, with 11 bases between. This CDR3 has 12 amino acids. Germline V lookup: CDR1 SGDLS, CDR2 YYNGEE. CDR3 bases: TGTGCCAGCAGCGAGGAACGGGGGGAGCAGTTCTTC. Translated: CASSEERGEQFF.

The rearrangement joins TRBV7-9 to TRBJ2-5, with D possibly TRBD1 on 6 matching bases. Looked up from germline, CDR1 is SEHNR and CDR2 is FQNEAQ (reference sequence). This CDR3 comprises 13 residues. V gave up 1 base and J gave up 5 bases, with 8 bases separating them. The CDR3 nucleotides read TGTGCCAGCAGCTTAGAGGGGGTTGAGACCCAGTACTTC. Protein: CASSLEGVETQYF.

The chain uses TRBV6-1 and TRBJ1-1; no firm D call. Trimming cost V 7 bases and J 4 bases, with 10 bases left between them. The CDR3 totals 12 residues. Germline assignment: CDR1 MNHNS and CDR2 SASEGT. CDR3 nucleotide sequence: TGTGCCAGCACGGTGTTCGGCACTGAAGCTTTCTTT. Its translation: CASTVFGTEAFF.

The V and J genes are TRBV7-9 and TRBJ2-7; possible D gene TRBD2, 6 bases. Looked up from germline, CDR1 is SEHNR and CDR2 is FQNEAQ (reference sequence). This CDR3 is 14 amino acids long. Trimming stripped 5 bases from V and 7 bases from J, with 18 bases between. CDR3 protein: CASSPSHRESEQYF. The CDR3 nucleotides read TGTGCCAGCAGCCCTTCTCACCGGGAGAGTGAGCAGTACTTC. Supplemented by reference TRBV7-9 and TRBJ2-7, the full variable domain reads DTGVSQNPRHKITKRGQNVTFRCDPISEHNRLYWYRQTLGQGPEFLTYFQNEAQLEKSRLLSDRFSAERPKGSFSTLEIQRTEQGDSAMYLCASSPSHRESEQYFGPGTRLTVT.

V is TRBV23-1 and J is TRBJ1-2; TRBD1 might be the D (5 bases). TRBV23-1 is recorded as an ORF, its role being uncertain. The V end lost 4 bases, the J end lost 2 bases, and 26 bases lay between the germline ends. CDR3 length: 19 amino acids. The CDR3 bases are TGCGCCAGCAGTCCCAAATGCCCCCTGACAGCTCTTATCAACTATGGCTACACCTTC. Its translation: CASSPKCPLTALINYGYTF.